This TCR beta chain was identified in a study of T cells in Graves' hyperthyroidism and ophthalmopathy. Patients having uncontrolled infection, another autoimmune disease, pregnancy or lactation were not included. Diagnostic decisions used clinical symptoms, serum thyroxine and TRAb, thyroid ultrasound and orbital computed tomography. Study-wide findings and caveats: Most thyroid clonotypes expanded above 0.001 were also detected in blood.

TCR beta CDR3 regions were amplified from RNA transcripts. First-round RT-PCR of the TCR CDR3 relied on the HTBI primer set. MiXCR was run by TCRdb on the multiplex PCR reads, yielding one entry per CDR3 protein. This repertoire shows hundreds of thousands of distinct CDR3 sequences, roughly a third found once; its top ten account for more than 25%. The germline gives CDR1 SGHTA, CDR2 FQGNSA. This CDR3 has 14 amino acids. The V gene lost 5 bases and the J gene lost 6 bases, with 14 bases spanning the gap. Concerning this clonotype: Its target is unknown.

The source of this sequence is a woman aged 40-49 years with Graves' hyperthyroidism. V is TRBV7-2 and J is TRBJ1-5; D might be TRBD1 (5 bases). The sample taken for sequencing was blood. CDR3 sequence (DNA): TGTGCCAGCAGCCCAGATGGGGGTCTTCAGCCCCAGCATTTT. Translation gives CASSPDGGLQPQHF.